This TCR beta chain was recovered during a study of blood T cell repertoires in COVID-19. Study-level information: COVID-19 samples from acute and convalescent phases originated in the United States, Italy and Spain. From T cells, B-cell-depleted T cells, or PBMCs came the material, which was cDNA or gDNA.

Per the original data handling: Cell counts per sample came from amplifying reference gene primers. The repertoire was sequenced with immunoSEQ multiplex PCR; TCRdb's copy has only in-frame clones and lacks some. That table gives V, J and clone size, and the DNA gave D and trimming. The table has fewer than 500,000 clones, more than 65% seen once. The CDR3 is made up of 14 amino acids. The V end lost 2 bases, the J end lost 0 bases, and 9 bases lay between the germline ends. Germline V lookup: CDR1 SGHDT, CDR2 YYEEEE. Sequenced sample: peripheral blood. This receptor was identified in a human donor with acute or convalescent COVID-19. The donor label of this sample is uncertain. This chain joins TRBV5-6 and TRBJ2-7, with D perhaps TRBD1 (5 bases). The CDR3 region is CASSFGRVSYEQYF. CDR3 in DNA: TGTGCCAGCAGCTTTGGCAGGGTCTCCTACGAGCAGTACTTC.